What follows describes a single TCR beta chain. The assay was immunoSEQ multiplex PCR, and TCRdb's table has in-frame clones only and misses some. The data contain 80,000 to 95,000 clones, roughly 80% of them singletons. These data originate in a study of CD8 T cell repertoires and HIV-1 epitope variants. Overall study context: Control wells had CMV/EBV/flu peptides, negative Ebola AY9, or no peptide. Enriched T cells were co-cultured with equal autologous T cell-negative cells. Separate from the cultures, 1M uncultured T cells served as baseline.

Looked up from germline, CDR1 is SGHTA and CDR2 is FQGNSA. With V trimmed by 0 bases and J by 2 bases, 2 bases remained unmatched. This CDR3 contains 15 residues. The receptor was derived from a male donor with HIV. V gene TRBV7-2 combines with J gene TRBJ2-7, with 9 nucleotides matching TRBD2. The source material was uncultured baseline CD8+ T cells from peripheral blood mononuclear cells (PBMCs). CDR3 sequence: CASSLASGSTYEQYF. In nucleotides, the CDR3 is TGTGCCAGCAGCTTAGCTAGCGGGAGCACCTACGAGCAGTACTTC.